The T cell receptor beta chain under discussion was sequenced for a study of radiation and T cells in renal cell carcinoma. Sequencing used immunoSEQ multiplex PCR; TCRdb keeps in-frame clones, though not all of them. The data contain tens of thousands of clones, approximately 80% of them singletons. Time point indicated: baseline pretreatment blood. Regarding treatment: 15 Gy SBRT to primary tumor, nephrectomy 4 weeks later. The tumor was a clear cell renal cell carcinoma. The CDR3 length is 15 residues. V shed 3 bases and J 4 bases; nucleotides not matched to a gene: 6. CDR1 and CDR2 from the germline V gene are KGHSH and LQKENI.

The receptor comes from a man aged 60 to 75 with renal cell carcinoma. Sequenced here: blood, sampled from a patient whose treatment included radiotherapy and nephrectomy. The chain couples TRBV18 to TRBJ1-5, with 7 nucleotides matching TRBD1. CDR3 amino acids: CASSPETGRNQPQHF. The CDR3 DNA sequence: TGTGCCAGCTCACCGGAGACAGGGAGGAATCAGCCCCAGCATTTT. Full variable domain (rest looked up from reference TRBV18 and TRBJ1-5): NAGVMQNPRHLVRRRGQEARLRCSPMKGHSHVYWYRQLPEEGLKFMVYLQKENIIDESGMPKERFSAEFPKEGPSILRIQQVVRGDSAAYFCASSPETGRNQPQHFGDGTRLSIL.